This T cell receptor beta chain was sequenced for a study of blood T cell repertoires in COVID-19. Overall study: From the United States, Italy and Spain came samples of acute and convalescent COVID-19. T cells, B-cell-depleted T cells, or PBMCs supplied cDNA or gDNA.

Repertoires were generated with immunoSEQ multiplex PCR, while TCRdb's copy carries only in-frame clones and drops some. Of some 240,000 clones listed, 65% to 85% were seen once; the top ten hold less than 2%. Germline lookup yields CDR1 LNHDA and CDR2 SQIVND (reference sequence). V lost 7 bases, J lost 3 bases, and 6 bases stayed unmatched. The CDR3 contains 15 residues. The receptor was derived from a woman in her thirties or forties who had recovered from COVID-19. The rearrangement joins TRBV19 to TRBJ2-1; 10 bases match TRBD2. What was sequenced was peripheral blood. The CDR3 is CASKVAGGFYNEQFF. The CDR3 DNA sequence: TGTGCCAGTAAGGTAGCGGGGGGATTCTACAATGAGCAGTTCTTC.